This T cell receptor (beta chain) was recorded in a study of CD8+CD57+ T cells in acquired aplastic anemia (dated by TCRdb to 2017 to 2018). About the full investigation: Extracted DNA from sorted CD4+ and CD8+ cells averaged around 3.3 ug, ranging from about 0.18 to 27.4 ug. An average of around 10 million reads for CD4+ cells and 11.0 million reads for CD8+ cells was obtained from healthy donor samples. General findings and caveats noted by the study authors: Twenty-nine CD8+ CDR3 sequences were found to be shared between patients and controls, but these sequences appeared to be highly expressed in patients and within the immunodominant clones of the patients. CD8+ Simpson's diversity did not differ significantly between patients and healthy controls (P=0.060).

The study deep-sequenced TCR repertoires of sorted CD4+ and CD8+ blood T cells from severe aplastic anemia patients and healthy subjects. Ficoll-Paque density gradient centrifugation was used to isolate peripheral blood mononuclear cells. Before DNA extraction, CD4+ and CD8+ T cells were sorted with FACS or magnetic beads. Genomic DNA was used as template for profiling of TCR beta VDJ combinations and CDR3 sequences. An Illumina HiSeq 2000 was the platform used for TCR repertoire sequencing. In the original analysis: TRBV/TRBJ rearrangement plots, CDR3 size and DJ length profiles, and Simpson's diversity index were used to assess repertoires. Whichever DNA sequence was most abundant in the deep sequencing data was defined as the immunodominant clone. CDR3 amino acid sequences were checked for sharing between subjects and were compared against published repertoires and the VDJdb database. In TCRdb, the public reads were trimmed at Q25 with fastp and aligned with MiXCR, with productive beta chains retained. Records with the same CDR3 protein are collapsed into one entry carrying the most frequent genes and DNA. Clone size and V and J calls follow TCRdb, not the original study. This sample has about 420,000 distinct CDR3 sequences in its table, and 60% to 80% of those were observed once. The biggest ten clones account for around 4% of the sample.

Reading from cysteine to phenylalanine, the CDR3 counts 17 amino acids. Only the CDR3 region is kept as DNA, spanning 51 bases read in frame from base 1. Trimming takes 1 base off V and 4 bases off J; junction bases not matched to a gene: 4. Based on the germline V gene, the CDR1 and CDR2 sequences are SGHDN and FVKESK. Turning to this clonotype: No cognate antigen has been identified for it. Within one base of it there is no much larger clone, and no base qualities were kept.

The rearrangement combines TRBV14 with TRBJ1-6; TRBD1 matches 10 bases in the middle. Sample: sorted CD4+, CD8+, or CD8+CD57+ T cells (not recorded which) from PBMCs. The TCR was taken from a human donor in good health, serving as a control. The CDR3 region reads CASSQGDRGTYNSPLHF. The bases read TGTGCCAGCAGCCAAGGGGACAGGGGTACTTATAATTCACCCCTCCACTTT.